This T cell receptor beta chain originates from a study of T cell responses to AZD1222 COVID-19 vaccine (dated by TCRdb to the early 2020s). A note on the overall study: AZD1222 recipients with second doses at about 4 weeks or about 12 weeks were pooled, because spike-specific TCR depth and breadth did not differ between schedules. TCR sequencing covered some 240 trial participants: 200 to 220 given two doses of AZD1222 and about 26 given two doses of MenACWY control vaccine. Enrollment into the trials was organized by age into subgroups of 18-55, 56-69 and 70-plus years, and those subgroups contained about 160, 30 and 59 TCR-sequenced participants, respectively. On the study overall, not on this receptor specifically: Reportedly, almost half of the unique spike-specific TCRs recognized epitopes lying outside the regions that are mutated in the B.1.351 and B.1.1.7 variants. Because no day 14 peak-response samples were available, the repertoires could be characterized only after the peak T cell response. After two AZD1222 doses, both the breadth and the depth of spike-specific TCRs were significantly higher than at day 0 and than in MenACWY recipients. Participants were mostly white British and included more females than males, and it was suggested by the authors that clonal diversity may have been underestimated. Conclusions about previously exposed vaccinees were limited because only six AZD1222 recipients were SARS-CoV-2 seropositive at baseline. The whole spike protein was spanned by vaccine-associated CD4 TCRs, and dominant responses were seen in regions 160-218 and 743-854. In the small 56-69-year group, the increase in depth fell short of significance, most likely because of low power.

Notes on this clone: What this receptor recognizes is not known. The sample holds no much larger clone one base away, and base qualities are not on file.

The CDR3 regions of human TCRbeta chains were subjected to immunosequencing. On the study's bioinformatics: TCRs in the repertoires were matched against a reference library of SARS-CoV-2-specific TCRs that had been generated with the MIRA antigen-specificity platform. Breadth was defined as the fraction of unique TCRs that were SARS-CoV-2-associated, and depth was defined as the fraction of total T cells that were SARS-CoV-2-associated. Using the MIRA data, each spike-specific TCR was mapped to the spike region that the TCR reacts to and placed in a CD4 or CD8 class. Log10-transformed breadth and depth values were compared by one-way ANOVA with Sidak's multiple comparisons tests. TCRdb obtained this table from immuneACCESS and retained in-frame rearrangements with V and J assigned. These tables miss some clones; where compared with another copy, unresolved V genes account for less than half of the shortfall, and the remainder is unexplained. V and J calls plus clone size are reproduced from that table; the DNA served to infer D and trimming. The sample data list 180,000 or so clones, and 85% to 95% of these were observed just once. Clones ranked in the top ten supply 3.5% to 5% of the sample.

The CDR1 and CDR2 encoded by the germline V gene are SGHAT and FQNNGV. The CDR3 goes from the cysteine to the phenylalanine over 14 residues. The read is trimmed to its CDR3 DNA, 42 bases read in frame from base 1. V loses 2 bases of germline sequence and J loses 3 bases, and the interval between the two ends is 7 bases. The sample's time point, from its label and the paper: baseline before first vaccination. Samples from vaccinated people were obtained from the UK trials COV001 and COV002, which included a single-blind randomized controlled phase 2/3 trial of AZD1222 (ChAdOx1 nCoV-19) in healthy adults. Trial participant PBMC samples were collected at day 0 and day 28 after the second dose for TCRbeta chain sequencing.

The receptor was isolated from an adult in good health. This chain joins TRBV11-2 to TRBJ1-4; no D gene call is confident. Sample: peripheral blood, taken on day 0 of AZD1222 vaccination. At the DNA level, the sequence is TGTGCCAGCAGCTTACACGGGTCTAATGAAAAACTGTTTTTT. Translated, it gives CASSLHGSNEKLFF.